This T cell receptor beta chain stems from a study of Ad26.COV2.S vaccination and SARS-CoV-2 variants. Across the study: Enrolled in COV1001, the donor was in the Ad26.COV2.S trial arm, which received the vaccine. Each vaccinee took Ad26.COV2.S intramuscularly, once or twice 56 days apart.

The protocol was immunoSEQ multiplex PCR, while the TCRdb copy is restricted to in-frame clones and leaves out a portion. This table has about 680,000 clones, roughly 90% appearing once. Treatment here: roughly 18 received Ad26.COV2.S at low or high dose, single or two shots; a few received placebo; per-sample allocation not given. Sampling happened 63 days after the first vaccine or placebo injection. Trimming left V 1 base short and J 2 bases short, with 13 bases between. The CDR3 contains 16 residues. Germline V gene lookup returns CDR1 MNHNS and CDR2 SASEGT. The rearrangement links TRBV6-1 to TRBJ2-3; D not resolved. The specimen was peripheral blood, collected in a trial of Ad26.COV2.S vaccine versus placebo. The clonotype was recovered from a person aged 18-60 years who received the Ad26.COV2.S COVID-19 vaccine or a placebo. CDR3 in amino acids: CASSEGLSDVTDTQYF. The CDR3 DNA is TGTGCCAGCAGTGAAGGTCTATCGGACGTCACAGATACGCAGTATTTT.